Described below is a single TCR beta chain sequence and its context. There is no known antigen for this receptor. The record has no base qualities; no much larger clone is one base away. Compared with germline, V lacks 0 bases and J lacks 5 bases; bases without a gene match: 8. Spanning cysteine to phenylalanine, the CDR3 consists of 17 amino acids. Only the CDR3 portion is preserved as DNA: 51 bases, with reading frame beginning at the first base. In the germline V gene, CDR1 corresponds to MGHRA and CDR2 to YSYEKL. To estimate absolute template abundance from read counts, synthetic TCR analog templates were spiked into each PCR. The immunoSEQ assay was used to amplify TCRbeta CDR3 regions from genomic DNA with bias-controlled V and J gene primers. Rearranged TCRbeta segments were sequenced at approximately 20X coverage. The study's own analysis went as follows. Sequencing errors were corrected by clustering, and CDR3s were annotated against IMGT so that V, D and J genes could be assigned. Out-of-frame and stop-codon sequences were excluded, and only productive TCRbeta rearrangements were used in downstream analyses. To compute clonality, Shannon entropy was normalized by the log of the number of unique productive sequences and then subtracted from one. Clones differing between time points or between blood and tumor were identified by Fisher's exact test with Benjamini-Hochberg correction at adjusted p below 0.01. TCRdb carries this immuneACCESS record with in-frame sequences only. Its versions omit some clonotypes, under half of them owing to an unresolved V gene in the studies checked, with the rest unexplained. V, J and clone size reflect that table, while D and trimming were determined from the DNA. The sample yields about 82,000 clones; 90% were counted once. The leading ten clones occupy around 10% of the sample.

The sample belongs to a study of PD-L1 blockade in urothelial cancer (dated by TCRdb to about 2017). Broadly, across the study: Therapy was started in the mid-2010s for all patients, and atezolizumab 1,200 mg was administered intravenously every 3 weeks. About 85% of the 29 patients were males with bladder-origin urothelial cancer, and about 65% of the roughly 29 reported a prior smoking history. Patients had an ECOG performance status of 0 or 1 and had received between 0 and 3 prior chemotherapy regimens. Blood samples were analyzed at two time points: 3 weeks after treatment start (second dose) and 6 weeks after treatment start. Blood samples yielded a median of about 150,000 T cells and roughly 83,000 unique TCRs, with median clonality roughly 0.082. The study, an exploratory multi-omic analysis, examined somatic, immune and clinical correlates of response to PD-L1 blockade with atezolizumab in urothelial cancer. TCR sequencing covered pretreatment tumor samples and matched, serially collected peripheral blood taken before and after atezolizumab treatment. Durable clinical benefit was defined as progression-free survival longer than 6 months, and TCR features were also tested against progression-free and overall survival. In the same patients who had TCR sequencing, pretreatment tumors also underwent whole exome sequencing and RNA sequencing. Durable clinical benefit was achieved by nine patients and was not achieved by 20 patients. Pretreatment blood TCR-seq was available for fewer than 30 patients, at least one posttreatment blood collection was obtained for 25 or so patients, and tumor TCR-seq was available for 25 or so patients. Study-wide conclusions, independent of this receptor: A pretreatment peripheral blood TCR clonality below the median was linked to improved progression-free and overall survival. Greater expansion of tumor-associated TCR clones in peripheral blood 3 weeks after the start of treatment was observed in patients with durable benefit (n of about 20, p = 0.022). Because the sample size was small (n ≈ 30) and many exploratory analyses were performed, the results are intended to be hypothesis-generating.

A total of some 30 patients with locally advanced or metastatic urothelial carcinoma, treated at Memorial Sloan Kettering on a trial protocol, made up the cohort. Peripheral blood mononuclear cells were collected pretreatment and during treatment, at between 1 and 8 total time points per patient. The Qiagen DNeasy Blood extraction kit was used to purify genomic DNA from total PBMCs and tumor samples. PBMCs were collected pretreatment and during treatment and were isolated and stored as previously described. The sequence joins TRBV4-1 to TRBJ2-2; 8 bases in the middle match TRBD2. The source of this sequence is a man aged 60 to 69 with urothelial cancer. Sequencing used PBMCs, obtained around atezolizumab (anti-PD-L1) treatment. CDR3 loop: CASSQDGRVAVTGELFF. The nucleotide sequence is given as TGCGCCAGCAGCCAAGACGGGAGGGTCGCCGTGACCGGGGAGCTGTTTTTT.